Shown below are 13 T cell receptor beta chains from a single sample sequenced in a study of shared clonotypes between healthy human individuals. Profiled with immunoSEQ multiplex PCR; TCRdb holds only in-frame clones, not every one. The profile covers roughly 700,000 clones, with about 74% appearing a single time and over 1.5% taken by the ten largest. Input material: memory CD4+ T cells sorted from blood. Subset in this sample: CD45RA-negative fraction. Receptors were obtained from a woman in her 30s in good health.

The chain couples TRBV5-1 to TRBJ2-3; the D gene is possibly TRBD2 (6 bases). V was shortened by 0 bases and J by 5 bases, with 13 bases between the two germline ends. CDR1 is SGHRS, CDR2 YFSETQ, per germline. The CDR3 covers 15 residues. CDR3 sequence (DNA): TGCGCCAGCAGCTTGGCCGTGGGAGGACGAGATACGCAGTATTTT. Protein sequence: CASSLAVGGRDTQYF.

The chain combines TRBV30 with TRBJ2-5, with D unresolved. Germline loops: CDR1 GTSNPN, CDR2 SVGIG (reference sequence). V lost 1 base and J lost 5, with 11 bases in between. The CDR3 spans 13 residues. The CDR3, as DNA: TGTGCCTGGAGTGGGGGTATGGGCGAGACCCAGTACTTC. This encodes CAWSGGMGETQYF.

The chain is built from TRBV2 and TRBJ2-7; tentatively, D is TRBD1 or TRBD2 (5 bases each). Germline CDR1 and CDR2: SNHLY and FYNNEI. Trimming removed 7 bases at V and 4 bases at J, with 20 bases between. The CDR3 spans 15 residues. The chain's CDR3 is CASTPHPGTEYEQYF. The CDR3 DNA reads TGTGCCAGCACTCCACACCCCGGGACCGAGTACGAGCAGTACTTC.

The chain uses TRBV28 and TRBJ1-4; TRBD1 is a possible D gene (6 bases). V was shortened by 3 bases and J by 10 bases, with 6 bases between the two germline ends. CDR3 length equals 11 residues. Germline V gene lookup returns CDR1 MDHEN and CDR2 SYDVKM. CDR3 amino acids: CASSLGAKLFF. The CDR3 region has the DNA TGTGCCAGCAGTTTGGGGGCAAAACTGTTTTTT.

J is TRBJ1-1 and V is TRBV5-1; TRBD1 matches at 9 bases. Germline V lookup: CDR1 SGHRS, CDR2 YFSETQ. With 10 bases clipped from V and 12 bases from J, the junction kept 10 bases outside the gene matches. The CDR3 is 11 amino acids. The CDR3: CASRGQGLTFF. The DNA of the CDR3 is TGCGCCTCCAGGGGACAGGGTCTTACTTTCTTT. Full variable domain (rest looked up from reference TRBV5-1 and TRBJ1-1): KAGVTQTPRYLIKTRGQQVTLSCSPISGHRSVSWYQQTPGQGLQFLFEYFSETQRNKGNFPGRFSGRQFSNSRSEMNVSTLELGDSALYLCASRGQGLTFFGQGTRLTVV.

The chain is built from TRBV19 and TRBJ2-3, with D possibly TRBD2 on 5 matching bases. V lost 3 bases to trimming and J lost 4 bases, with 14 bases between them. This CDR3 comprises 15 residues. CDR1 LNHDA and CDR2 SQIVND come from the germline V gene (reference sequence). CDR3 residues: CASSIQAVRPDTQYF. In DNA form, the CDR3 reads TGTGCCAGTAGTATTCAAGCGGTCAGACCAGATACGCAGTATTTT. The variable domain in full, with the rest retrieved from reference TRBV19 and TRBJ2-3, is DGGITQSPKYLFRKEGQNVTLSCEQNLNHDAMYWYRQDPGQGLRLIYYSQIVNDFQKGDIAEGYSVSREKKESFPLTVTSAQKNPTAFYLCASSIQAVRPDTQYFGPGTRLTVL.

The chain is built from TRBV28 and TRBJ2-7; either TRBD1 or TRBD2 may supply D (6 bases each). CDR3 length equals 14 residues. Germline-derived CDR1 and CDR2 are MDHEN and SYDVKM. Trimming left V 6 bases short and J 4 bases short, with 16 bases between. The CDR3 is CASSTGRGPYEQYF. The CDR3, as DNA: TGTGCCAGCAGCACGGGACGGGGGCCGTACGAGCAGTACTTC.

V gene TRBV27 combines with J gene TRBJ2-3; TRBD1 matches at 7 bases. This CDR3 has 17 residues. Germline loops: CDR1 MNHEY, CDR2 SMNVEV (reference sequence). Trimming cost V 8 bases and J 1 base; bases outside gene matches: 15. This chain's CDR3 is CASCRDSPSVGTDTQYF. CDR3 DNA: TGTGCCAGCTGCCGGGACAGCCCCTCCGTCGGCACAGATACGCAGTATTTT.

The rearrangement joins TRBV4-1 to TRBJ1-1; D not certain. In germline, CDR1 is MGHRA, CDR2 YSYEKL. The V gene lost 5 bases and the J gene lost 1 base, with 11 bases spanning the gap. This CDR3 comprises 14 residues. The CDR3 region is CASSSVLANTEAFF. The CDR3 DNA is TGCGCCAGCAGCTCGGTTCTGGCGAACACTGAAGCTTTCTTT.

CDR3 loop: CASSLTTAARQFF. CDR3 in DNA: TGTGCCAGCAGCTTAACCACAGCCGCTCGGCAGTTCTTC. The chain recombines TRBV7-3 with TRBJ2-1; D call uncertain. The CDR3 length is 13 residues. Germline V gene lookup returns CDR1 SGHTA and CDR2 FQGTGA. Deletions cut 0 bases from V and 12 bases from J, with 12 bases between.

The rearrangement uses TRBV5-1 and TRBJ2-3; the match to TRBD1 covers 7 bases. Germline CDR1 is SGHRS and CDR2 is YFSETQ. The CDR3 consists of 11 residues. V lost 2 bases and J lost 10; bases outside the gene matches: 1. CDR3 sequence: CASSLQGPQYF. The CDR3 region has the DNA TGCGCCAGCAGCTTACAGGGGCCGCAGTATTTT.

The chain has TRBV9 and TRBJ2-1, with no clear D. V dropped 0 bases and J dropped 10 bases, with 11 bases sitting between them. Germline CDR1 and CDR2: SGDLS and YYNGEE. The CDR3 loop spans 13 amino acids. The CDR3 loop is CASSVAWGTEQFF. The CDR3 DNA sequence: TGTGCCAGCAGCGTAGCTTGGGGTACAGAGCAGTTCTTC.

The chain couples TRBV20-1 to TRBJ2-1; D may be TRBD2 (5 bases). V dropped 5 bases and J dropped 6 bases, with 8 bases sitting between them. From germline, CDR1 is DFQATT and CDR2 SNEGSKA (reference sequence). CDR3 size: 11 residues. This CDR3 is CSAAEGNEQFF. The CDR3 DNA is TGCAGTGCTGCCGAGGGCAATGAGCAGTTCTTC.